The rows below give T cell receptor beta chains drawn from one sample of a study of molecular identifiers for immune sequencing clone quantification. TCRdb re-analysed the PCR reads in MiXCR, keeping a single row per CDR3 protein. The sample shows some 65,000 distinct CDR3 sequences, roughly 18% of them seen only once. Sequencing was performed on naive CD8+ T cells from blood, with Jurkat cell RNA spiked in. The receptors were gathered from a human donor in good health. Some libraries in this study had Jurkat cell RNA spiked in. The CDR3 runs from the conserved cysteine through the conserved F or W. Fields, in order: V gene, CDR3 protein.

TRBV6-1,CASVNPHYNEQFF
TRBV4-1,CASSPPALAGGQETQYF
TRBV30,CAWSFASLYEQYF
TRBV2,CASSTDTQYF
TRBV12-5,CASGRVRTDTQYF
TRBV2,CASRETGGRTGELFF
TRBV19,CATTNGRRYNEQFF
TRBV7-6,CASSLFAGEADTQYF
TRBV4-1,CASSQDGPQPQHF
TRBV20-1,CSARRGDSYNEQFF
TRBV20-1,CSARGLHTGELFF
TRBV7-8,CASSPGGGAADTQYF
TRBV11-2,CASSLVPLAGDPYEQYF
TRBV12-3/TRBV12-4,CASSPQGAHSRYF
TRBV7-9,CASSSILGPRNEQFF
TRBV30,CTCRRDRAYEQYF
TRBV7-6,CASSLVDAGGPLDTQYF